This T cell receptor beta chain came from a study of metastatic and nonmetastatic thyroid tumors. Across the study: For malignant and benign thyroid patients, tumor or nodule tissue and blood were the sources whose repertoires were compared.

This clone turned up a few times. What it binds is not known. V lost 4 bases and J 7 bases, leaving 11 bases between the germline ends. This CDR3 spans 13 amino acids. Germline CDR1 MNHEY, CDR2 SVGAGI. Whole-study results and caveats: It was reportedly found that TCR beta diversity was significantly higher in malignant thyroid tumors than in benign nodules, a difference seen in both blood and tumor samples.

No patient received treatment before thyroid surgery. Authors' methods: The study's classifier, a distant-metastasis tool for papillary thyroid cancer, was built using CDR3 differences across clinicopathological groups. TCRdb reanalyzed the PCR reads with MiXCR. Here the V and J calls rest on TCRdb's processing, not on the authors' analysis. The table records under 20,000 clones, about 20% of them present only once. This chain uses TRBV6-5 with TRBJ2-1; D may match TRBD1 or TRBD2 (5 bases each). The receptor comes from a female donor with papillary thyroid cancer or a benign thyroid nodule (not recorded which). Some clones in this sample may be carry-over from other donors' samples. What was sequenced was adjacent normal tissue. CDR3 DNA sequence: TGTGCCAGCAGTTCCGGGGCATTAAATGAGCAGTTCTTC. Amino acid sequence: CASSSGALNEQFF.